This T cell receptor beta chain was captured by sequencing in a study of PD-L1 blockade in urothelial cancer (dated by TCRdb to 2016 to 2017). Looking at the study overall: All patients started therapy in about 2014 and received atezolizumab 1,200 mg intravenously every 3 weeks. About 90% of the roughly 30 patients were males with bladder-origin urothelial cancer, and about two thirds of the roughly 30 reported a prior smoking history. An ECOG performance status of 0 or 1 was recorded for the patients, and 0 to 3 prior chemotherapy regimens had been received by the patients. Blood samples were analyzed 3 weeks after the start of treatment (second dose) and 6 weeks after the start of treatment. Blood samples gave median yields of about 150,000 T cells and 82,636 unique TCRs, along with a median clonality of around 0.08. The study, an exploratory multi-omic analysis, examined somatic, immune and clinical correlates of response to PD-L1 blockade with atezolizumab in urothelial cancer. Pretreatment tumor samples, along with matched peripheral blood collected serially before and after atezolizumab treatment, underwent TCR sequencing. Progression-free survival longer than 6 months counted as durable clinical benefit, and TCR features were additionally tested against both progression-free and overall survival. In the same patients who had TCR sequencing, pretreatment tumors also underwent whole exome sequencing and RNA sequencing. About 10 patients achieved durable clinical benefit and approximately 20 did not. Pretreatment blood TCR-seq was available for around 29 patients, at least one posttreatment blood collection was obtained for about 24 patients, and tumor TCR-seq was available for about 24 patients.

The time point label on this specimen signifies: peripheral blood 6 weeks after treatment start. The cohort comprised 30 or so patients with locally advanced or metastatic urothelial carcinoma treated at Memorial Sloan Kettering on a trial protocol. Peripheral blood mononuclear cells were collected from each patient pretreatment and during treatment, giving between 1 and 8 total time points per patient. The Qiagen DNeasy Blood extraction kit was used to purify genomic DNA from total PBMCs and tumor samples. PBMCs were collected pretreatment and during treatment, and were isolated and stored as previously described. Regarding this clone: Its target antigen remains unknown. Base qualities were left out, and no much larger clone turns up one base away.

Measured from the cysteine to the phenylalanine, the CDR3 is 14 residues long. Just the 42-base CDR3 DNA is kept, in frame starting at base 1. CDR1 and CDR2 are drawn from the germline V gene: SGDLS, YYNGEE. V is cut back by 0 bases and J by 4 bases, with 3 bases in the junction unmatched. Findings and caveats that apply to the study as a whole: Because the sample size was small (n ≈ 27) and many of the analyses were exploratory, the results are meant to be hypothesis-generating. Improved progression-free and overall survival was found to be associated with pretreatment peripheral blood TCR clonality below the median. Greater expansion of tumor-associated TCR clones in peripheral blood 3 weeks after the start of treatment was observed in patients with durable benefit (n of about 24, p = 0.022).

Each PCR received spiked-in synthetic TCR analog templates so that absolute template abundance could be estimated from read counts. The immunoSEQ assay was used to amplify TCRbeta CDR3 regions from genomic DNA with bias-controlled V and J gene primers. Sequencing of rearranged TCRbeta segments was performed at approximately 20X coverage. Processing in the source paper ran as follows. Sequencing errors were corrected by clustering and CDR3s were annotated against IMGT to assign V, D and J genes. Downstream analyses used only productive TCRbeta rearrangements and left out out-of-frame or stop-codon sequences. Clonality was computed as one minus Shannon entropy normalized by the log of the number of unique productive sequences. Clones differing between time points or between blood and tumor were identified by Fisher's exact test with Benjamini-Hochberg correction at adjusted p below 0.01. Not all clones reach the TCRdb copy of this immuneACCESS table, which keeps in-frame sequences only. Checked studies attribute under half of the gap to unresolved V genes and leave the rest unexplained. Clonal size and the V and J genes are those of that table, whereas D and trimming came from the DNA. This sample comprises roughly 100,000 clones, around 78% of them detected only once. The top ten constitute approximately 8% of the sample.

The specimen was PBMCs, collected around atezolizumab (anti-PD-L1) treatment. This sequence was found in a man between 70 and 80 years old with urothelial cancer. Recombination linked TRBV9 to TRBJ2-5, with TRBD1 matching 7 junction bases. The nucleotide sequence reads as follows: TGTGCCAGCAGCGTAGCTCCAGGGGGAGAGACCCAGTACTTC. Its product reads: CASSVAPGGETQYF.